These T cell receptor beta chains were read from a single sample in a study of blood T cell repertoires in COVID-19. Data came from immunoSEQ multiplex PCR; TCRdb stores just in-frame clones and leaves some out. The sample consists of roughly 130,000 clones, 84% of them appearing once. Sequenced material: PBMCs or T cells enriched from blood (not recorded which). The receptors here all came from a woman in her thirties who had recovered from COVID-19. Both conserved end residues are part of each CDR3. D genes are given only for firm matches. The listing skips clone size in some rows; elsewhere it reads once, few, many or a size class.

v_call	j_call	d_call	clone_size	cdr3_aa	cdr3_nt
TRBV30	TRBJ1-5	.	.	CAWGDFNSPSQPQHF	TGTGCCTGGGGGGACTTCAACTCCCCCTCGCAGCCCCAGCATTTT
TRBV11-3	TRBJ1-1	.	.	CASSLGGLNTEAFF	TGTGCCAGCAGCTTAGGTGGCCTGAACACTGAAGCTTTCTTT
TRBV27	TRBJ1-6	.	.	CASSLQIQGSSPLHF	TGTGCCAGCAGTTTACAAATACAGGGTTCTTCACCCCTCCACTTT
TRBV4-1	TRBJ2-1	TRBD2	few	CASSQERAGGPLGEQFF	TGCGCCAGCAGCCAAGAACGAGCGGGAGGGCCCTTGGGTGAGCAGTTCTTC
TRBV11-2	TRBJ1-1	.	.	CASSLVWTKGDTEAFF	TGTGCCAGCAGCTTAGTCTGGACGAAGGGGGACACTGAAGCTTTCTTT
TRBV19	TRBJ1-4	.	.	CASSMREGFNEKLFF	TGTGCCAGTAGTATGCGGGAAGGGTTTAATGAAAAACTGTTTTTT
TRBV7-3	TRBJ1-2	TRBD1	few	CASSRDRFYGYTF	TGTGCCAGCAGCCGGGACAGGTTCTATGGCTACACCTTC
TRBV28	TRBJ1-1	TRBD1	.	CASREQGAVNTEAFF	TGTGCCAGCAGGGAACAGGGGGCGGTGAACACTGAAGCTTTCTTT
TRBV7-6	TRBJ2-4	.	.	CASSLSGGNIQYF	TGTGCCAGCAGCTTATCGGGTGGAAACATTCAGTACTTC
TRBV28	TRBJ1-2	.	few	CASSLPFGGSYGYTF	TGTGCCAGCAGTTTACCCTTTGGGGGCAGCTATGGCTACACCTTC
TRBV4-1	TRBJ2-7	TRBD2	.	CASSQDPVGGRGEQYF	TGCGCCAGCAGCCAAGATCCCGTTGGCGGGAGGGGCGAGCAGTACTTC
TRBV18	TRBJ1-2	TRBD1	.	CASSPTGGADGYTF	TGTGCCAGCTCTCCAACAGGGGGCGCGGATGGCTACACCTTC
TRBV7-8	TRBJ1-1	.	.	CASSLSRGRTIDAFF	TGTGCCAGCAGCTTAAGCAGGGGTCGGACAATCGACGCCTTCTTT
TRBV2	TRBJ2-7	TRBD2	.	CASSRLAGGPYEQYF	TGTGCCAGCAGCAGACTAGCGGGAGGGCCGTACGAGCAGTACTTC
TRBV3-1/TRBV3-2	TRBJ1-2	.	few	CASSPSDSPNYGYTF	TGTGCCAGCAGTCCCTCCGACTCGCCTAACTATGGCTACACCTTC
TRBV3-1/TRBV3-2	TRBJ2-5	.	.	CASSQVPAGGETQYF	TGTGCCAGCAGCCAAGTCCCGGCTGGAGGAGAGACCCAGTACTTC
TRBV19	TRBJ2-6	TRBD1	.	CASNIGTGASGANVLTF	TGTGCCAGTAACATCGGGACAGGGGCATCTGGGGCCAACGTCCTGACTTTC
TRBV3-1/TRBV3-2	TRBJ1-6	.	.	CASSRGHYNSPLHF	TGTGCCAGCAGCCGGGGACACTATAATTCACCCCTCCACTTT
TRBV30	TRBJ1-2	TRBD1	.	CAWSTQTGTYGYTF	TGTGCCTGGAGTACCCAGACAGGGACCTATGGCTACACCTTC
TRBV19	TRBJ2-1	TRBD2	.	CASASGTSDYNEQFF	TGTGCCAGTGCTAGCGGGACTAGCGACTACAATGAGCAGTTCTTC
TRBV5-1	TRBJ2-3	.	.	CASSPHSTDTQYF	TGCGCCAGCAGCCCCCATTCCACAGATACGCAGTATTTT
TRBV19	TRBJ1-2	.	.	CASSIRDFSYTF	TGTGCCAGTAGTATCCGGGACTTTAGCTACACCTTC
TRBV2	TRBJ1-6	.	few	CASRDSSNSPLHF	TGTGCCAGCAGGGACAGCAGTAATTCACCCCTCCACTTT
TRBV3-1/TRBV3-2	TRBJ2-7	.	.	CASSPRGSAYEQYF	TGTGCCAGCAGCCCCCGCGGCAGCGCCTACGAGCAGTACTTC
TRBV6-5	TRBJ1-5	TRBD1	.	CASSQGTGWRQPQHF	TGTGCCAGCAGCCAGGGGACAGGGTGGCGGCAGCCCCAGCATTTT
TRBV4-3	TRBJ2-7	TRBD2	.	CASSHEAGAYEEQYF	TGCGCCAGCAGCCACGAAGCGGGGGCCTATGAAGAGCAGTACTTC
TRBV24-1	TRBJ2-1	TRBD2	.	CATSDLLAGDLEQFF	TGTGCCACCAGTGATTTACTAGCGGGAGACCTTGAGCAGTTCTTC
TRBV5-1	TRBJ1-1	TRBD1	.	CASSLETGTNTEAFF	TGCGCCAGCAGCTTGGAGACAGGGACGAACACTGAAGCTTTCTTT
TRBV7-8	TRBJ1-5	TRBD1	.	CASSAPGQGAQPQHF	TGTGCCAGCAGCGCACCGGGACAGGGGGCTCAGCCCCAGCATTTT
TRBV28	TRBJ1-3	TRBD1	.	CASSETGARGNTIYF	TGTGCCAGCAGTGAGACAGGGGCGAGGGGAAACACCATATATTTT
TRBV7-3	TRBJ1-1	.	once	CASSSSRAGATEAFF	TGTGCCAGCAGCTCCAGCAGGGCAGGGGCCACTGAAGCTTTCTTT
TRBV6-4	TRBJ2-2	.	once	CASSDGGAGGELFF	TGTGCCAGCAGTGACGGAGGGGCAGGCGGGGAGCTGTTTTTT
TRBV19	TRBJ2-3	.	.	CASSISARPPDTQYF	TGTGCCAGTAGTATTAGCGCGCGTCCCCCAGATACGCAGTATTTT
TRBV19	TRBJ1-3	.	once	CASTVDRFSGNTIYF	TGTGCCAGTACCGTTGACAGATTCTCTGGAAACACCATATATTTT
TRBV11-2	TRBJ2-1	TRBD2	.	CASSNRGGAGNEQFF	TGTGCCAGCAGCAACCGGGGAGGGGCAGGGAATGAGCAGTTCTTC
TRBV30	TRBJ1-1	TRBD1	.	CAWRGQLNTEAFF	TGTGCCTGGAGGGGACAGCTGAACACTGAAGCTTTCTTT
TRBV10-3	TRBJ2-2	TRBD2	once	CAIRETSGINGELFF	TGTGCCATCAGAGAGACTAGCGGGATAAACGGGGAGCTGTTTTTT
TRBV27	TRBJ1-1	TRBD1	.	CASSLVKGAYTEAFF	TGTGCCAGCAGTTTAGTGAAGGGGGCGTACACTGAAGCTTTCTTT
TRBV7-2	TRBJ1-5	TRBD1	.	CASSVQGDRGLLEPQHF	TGTGCCAGCAGCGTTCAAGGAGACAGGGGGCTGTTGGAGCCCCAGCATTTT
TRBV19	TRBJ1-5	.	.	CASAADQRNNQPQHF	TGTGCCAGCGCCGCGGATCAGCGAAACAATCAGCCCCAGCATTTT
TRBV5-8	TRBJ2-5	TRBD1	.	CASSPIRQGQETQYF	TGTGCCAGCAGCCCAATTAGACAGGGTCAAGAGACCCAGTACTTC
TRBV7-3	TRBJ1-6	.	.	CASSSQGGDSPLHF	TGTGCCAGCAGCTCCCAGGGCGGAGATTCACCCCTCCACTTT